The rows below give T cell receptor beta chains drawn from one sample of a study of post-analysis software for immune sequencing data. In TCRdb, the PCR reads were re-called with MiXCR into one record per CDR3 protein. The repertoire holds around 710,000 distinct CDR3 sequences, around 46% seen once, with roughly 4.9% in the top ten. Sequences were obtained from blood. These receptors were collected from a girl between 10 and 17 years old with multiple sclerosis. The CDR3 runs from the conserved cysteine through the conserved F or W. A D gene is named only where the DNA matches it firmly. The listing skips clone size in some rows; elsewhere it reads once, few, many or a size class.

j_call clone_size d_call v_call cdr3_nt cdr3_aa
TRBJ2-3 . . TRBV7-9 TGTGCCAGCAGCTTAGGCAGCATCAGCACAGATACGCAGTATTTT CASSLGSISTDTQYF
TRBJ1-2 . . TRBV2 TGTGCCAGTCGGGACGGCTCTAACTATGGCTACACCTTC CASRDGSNYGYTF
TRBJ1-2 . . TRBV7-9 TGTGCCGGACAGCATCTTGACTATGGCTACACCTTC CAGQHLDYGYTF
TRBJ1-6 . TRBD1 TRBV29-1 TGCAGCGCCAGGACAGGCTATAATTCACCCCTCCACTTT CSARTGYNSPLHF
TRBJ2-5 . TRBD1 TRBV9 TGTGCCAGCAGCCCCCTGGACAGGGGGCATCCTTACGAGACCCAGTACTTC CASSPLDRGHPYETQYF
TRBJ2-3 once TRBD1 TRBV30 TGTGCCTGGGGTCAGGGGGCGCAGGTCCCCACAGATACGCAGTATTTT CAWGQGAQVPTDTQYF
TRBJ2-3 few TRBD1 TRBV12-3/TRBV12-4 TGTGCCAGCAGTCCATCCGACAGGGCCGATACGCAGTATTTT CASSPSDRADTQYF
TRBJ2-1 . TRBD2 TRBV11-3 TGTGCCAGCAGCCCACAACCGGGACTAGCGGGAGAGCAGTTCTTC CASSPQPGLAGEQFF
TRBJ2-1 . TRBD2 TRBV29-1 TGCAGCGTTCCCCGGACTAGCGGGGTCAATGAGCAGTTCTTC CSVPRTSGVNEQFF
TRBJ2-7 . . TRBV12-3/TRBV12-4 TGTGCCAGCAGTACACCAATAACCGACGGATCCTACGAGCAGTACTTC CASSTPITDGSYEQYF
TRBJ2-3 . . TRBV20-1 TGCAGTGCTCTAAGACCGAGGGATACGCAGTATTTT CSALRPRDTQYF
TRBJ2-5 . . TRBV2 TGTGCCAGCAGTGATTTGGTACCGTCCGGGAGAGAGACCCAGTACTTC CASSDLVPSGRETQYF
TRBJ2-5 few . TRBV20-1 TGCAGTGCTAGTGCCAGAAAACATCTGTACCAAGAGACCCAGTACTTC CSASARKHLYQETQYF
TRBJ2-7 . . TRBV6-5 TGTGCCAGCAGTTTCAAGTACGAGCAGTACTTC CASSFKYEQYF
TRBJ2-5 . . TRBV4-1 TGCGCCAGCAGCCCCCAGGGTTCCACAGGACAAGAGACCCAGTACTTC CASSPQGSTGQETQYF
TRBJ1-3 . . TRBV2 TGTGCCAGCAGTGAAGCTGGGTTTGGAAACACCATATATTTT CASSEAGFGNTIYF
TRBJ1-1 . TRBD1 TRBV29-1 TGCAGCGTGGAACCAGGGGGGAACACTGAAGCTTTCTTT CSVEPGGNTEAFF
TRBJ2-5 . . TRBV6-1 TGTGCCAGCAGGGACGGTACACGGGAGTGGGTAGAGACCCAGTACTTC CASRDGTREWVETQYF
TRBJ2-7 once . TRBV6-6 TGTGCCAGAGGGCAAGGAGGGGCTTACGAGCAGTACTTC CARGQGGAYEQYF
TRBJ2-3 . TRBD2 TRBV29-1 TGCAGCGTGATGACTAGCGGGACAGATACGCAGTATTTT CSVMTSGTDTQYF
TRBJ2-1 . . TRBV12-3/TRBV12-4 TGTGCCAGCAGTTTCGGTAGGAGGGGAAGGTCCTACAATGAGCAGTTCTTC CASSFGRRGRSYNEQFF
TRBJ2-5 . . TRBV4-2 TGTGCCAGCAGCCAGGAGATCCAAGAGACCCAGTACTTC CASSQEIQETQYF
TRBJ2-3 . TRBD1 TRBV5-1 TGCGCCAGCAGCTACGGGACAGTCAACACAGATACGCAGTATTTT CASSYGTVNTDTQYF
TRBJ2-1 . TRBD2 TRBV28 TGTGCCAGCAGTCCAGGAGGGACTAGCGGGAGGTTTCGGCAGTTCTTC CASSPGGTSGRFRQFF
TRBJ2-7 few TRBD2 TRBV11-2 TGTGCCAGCAGCTTCGGTCCTAGCGGGAACGACGAGCAGTACTTC CASSFGPSGNDEQYF
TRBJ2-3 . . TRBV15 TGTGCCACCAGCAGGGGGTCCTGGGGCACAGATACGCAGTATTTT CATSRGSWGTDTQYF
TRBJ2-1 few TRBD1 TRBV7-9 TGTGCCAGCAGGTCAGTCTTGGGACAGACCTACAATGAGCAGTTCTTC CASRSVLGQTYNEQFF
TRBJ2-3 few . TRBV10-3 TGTGCCAGATCCTGGGGAAGCACAGATACGCAGTATTTT CARSWGSTDTQYF
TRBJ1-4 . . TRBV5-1 TGCGCCAGCAGCTATACAGCCGTCGGGGTAACTAATGAAAAACTGTTTTTT CASSYTAVGVTNEKLFF
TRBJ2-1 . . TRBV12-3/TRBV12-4 TGTGCCAGCAGTCACTTTCTGGGGACGCAGTTCTTC CASSHFLGTQFF
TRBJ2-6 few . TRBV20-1 TGCAGTGCTAGACCCCGGGGCAACTCTGGGGCCAACGTCCTGACTTTC CSARPRGNSGANVLTF
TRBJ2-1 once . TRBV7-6 TGTGCCAGCAGCCGCAAGGGAGCTCGGTCCTACAATGAGCAGTTCTTC CASSRKGARSYNEQFF
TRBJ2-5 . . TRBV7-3 TGTGCCAGCAGCTTAAGTGGTGGGGTTGGGACCCAGTACTTC CASSLSGGVGTQYF
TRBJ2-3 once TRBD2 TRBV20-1 TGCAGTGCTCCTAAGACTAGCGGCACAGATACGCAGTATTTT CSAPKTSGTDTQYF
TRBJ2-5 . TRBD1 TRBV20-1 TGCAGTGCTACGCCATTGACAGGGGGCAGCGAGACCCAGTACTTC CSATPLTGGSETQYF
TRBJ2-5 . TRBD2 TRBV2 TGTGCCAGCAGTAGGACTAGCGGGAGGAGGCAAGAGACCCAGTACTTC CASSRTSGRRQETQYF
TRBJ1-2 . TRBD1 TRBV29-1 TGCAGCGTTGAAGTCCAGGCCCCAGGGGGTGGCTACACCTTC CSVEVQAPGGGYTF
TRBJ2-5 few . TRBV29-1 TGCACGACAAGCCGACGAGGGGGAGAGACCCAGTACTTC CTTSRRGGETQYF
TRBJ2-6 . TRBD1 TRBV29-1 TGCAGCGTTGAGGGACAGCTCTCTGGGGCCAACGTCCTGACTTTC CSVEGQLSGANVLTF
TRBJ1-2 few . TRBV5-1 TGCGCCAGCAGCCCGGAGGGCTTCTCGTTTTCCTATGGCTACACCTTC CASSPEGFSFSYGYTF
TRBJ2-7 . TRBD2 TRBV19 TGTGCCAGTAGCGGGACTAACGGCCTCTACGAGCAGTACTTC CASSGTNGLYEQYF
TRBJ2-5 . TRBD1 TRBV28 TGTGCCAGCAGTTTATGGACAGGGGGCGCAGGGCGGTACTTC CASSLWTGGAGRYF
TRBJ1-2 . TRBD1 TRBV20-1 TGCAGTGCACAGGGACAGGAGGATGGCTACACCTTC CSAQGQEDGYTF
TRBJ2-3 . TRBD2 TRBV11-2 TGTGCCAGCAGCTTGCGGACTAGCGCAGATACGCAGTATTTT CASSLRTSADTQYF
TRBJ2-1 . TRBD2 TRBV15 TGTGCCACCAGCAGACCTGGACTAGTAGTGGACAATGAGCAGTTCTTC CATSRPGLVVDNEQFF
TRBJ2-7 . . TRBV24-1 TGTGCCACCAGTGATCCCCGCGGGGACGGCTCCTACGAGCAGTACTTC CATSDPRGDGSYEQYF
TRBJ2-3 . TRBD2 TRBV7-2 TGTGCCAGCAGCTTAGTGGGTGGGACTAGCGGAATACTGACGGATACGCAGTATTTT CASSLVGGTSGILTDTQYF
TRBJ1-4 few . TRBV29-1 TGCAGCGTGGATCCCGACGGGAATGAAAAACTGTTTTTT CSVDPDGNEKLFF
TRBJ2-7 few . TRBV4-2 TGTGCCAGCAGCCAAGGACACACACAAACCTACGAGCAGTACTTC CASSQGHTQTYEQYF
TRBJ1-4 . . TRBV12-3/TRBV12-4 TGTGCCAGCAGCCACGACCGTAATAATGAAAAACTGTTTTTT CASSHDRNNEKLFF
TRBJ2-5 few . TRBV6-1 TGTGCCAGCACCCGAGAGGGCTATGAGACCCAGTACTTC CASTREGYETQYF
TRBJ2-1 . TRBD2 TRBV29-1 TGCAGCGTTTCGGGGGCGGGAGGGGTTGAGCAGTTCTTC CSVSGAGGVEQFF
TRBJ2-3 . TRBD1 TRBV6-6 TGTGCCAGCAGTTACTCTAGGGGGCGCACAGATACGCAGTATTTT CASSYSRGRTDTQYF
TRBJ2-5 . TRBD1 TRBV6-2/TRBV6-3 TGTGTCAGCAGCATCGGACAGGGACCACCCCAGTACTTC CVSSIGQGPPQYF
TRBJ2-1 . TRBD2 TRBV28 TGTGCCAGCAGTTTCGGGACTAGCGGGATAGATGAGCAGTTCTTC CASSFGTSGIDEQFF
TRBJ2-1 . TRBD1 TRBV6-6 TGTGCCAGCAGGACGGGACAGGGACTATGGGAGCAGTTCTTC CASRTGQGLWEQFF
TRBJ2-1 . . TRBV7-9 TGTGCCAGCAGCTTAGGGGGCGGGACCGCCTACAATGAGCAGTTCTTC CASSLGGGTAYNEQFF
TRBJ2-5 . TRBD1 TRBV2 TGTGCCAGCCCCTCGGGGACAGGGGACGAAGAGACCCAGTACTTC CASPSGTGDEETQYF